This T cell receptor (beta chain) was captured in a study of early T cells in non-severe SARS-CoV-2 infection. About the research overall: Sequenced material consisted of bulk RNA (from unsorted whole blood), and chains were unpaired. Notes on the study in general: VDJdb-based annotation leaned toward anti-spike CD8 responses and missed private and CD4 specificities.

Individual cDNA molecules were tagged with unique molecular identifiers, the study reported. MiXCR, run by TCRdb on the 5' RACE reads, gives a single entry per CDR3 protein. The sample contains tens of thousands of distinct CDR3 sequences, 10% of which appear only once. This clonotype was seen a handful of times. The antigen is not known. The CDR3 sequence is 15 residues long. J gave up 5 bases and V 1 base, and 4 bases lay outside the gene matches. Germline V lookup: CDR1 MGHDK, CDR2 SYGVNS. The source of this sequence is an adult who was a healthcare worker with PCR-confirmed SARS-CoV-2 infection or an uninfected control (not recorded which). V is TRBV25-1 and J is TRBJ2-4, with TRBD2 identical over 8 bases. Sequencing used whole blood, obtained at baseline. CDR3 region: CASSELGTRENIQYF. As DNA, the CDR3 is TGTGCCAGCAGTGAATTGGGGACTAGGGAAAACATTCAGTACTTC.